This record looks at one T cell receptor beta chain sequence and its context. Its specificity is not known. Running of the v3.0 immunoSEQ assay took place at survey level. Profiling relied on immunoSEQ multiplex PCR, and the TCRdb table lists in-frame clones only, not all of them. The sample holds about 27,000 clones, roughly 80% seen once. HIV-positive participants were all treated in the United States. This sample was taken from a study of long-term antiretroviral therapy in people with HIV. Findings of the study overall: Upon ART, diversity increased but remained lower than transplant donor controls. Someone took the blood between the mid-2000s and the late 2010s, maybe while older ART regimens were in use.

Germline V gene lookup returns CDR1 SGHRS and CDR2 YFSETQ. The CDR3 has 15 amino acids. V lost 3 bases and J lost 4; bases outside the gene matches: 9. The TCR was taken from a man aged 50-59 years with HIV. The J gene is TRBJ2-7, the V gene TRBV5-1, with TRBD1 identical over 8 bases. The sequenced sample was unsorted PBMCs, obtained 2.9 years after starting antiretroviral therapy. For the CDR3, the DNA is TGCGCCAGCAGCTACGACAGGGGCTTTGGGTACGAGCAGTACTTC. It yields the protein CASSYDRGFGYEQYF.